The next 3 T cell receptor beta chains were all read from a single sample in a study of CD8+ T cells in alopecia areata. In each case, RNA was isolated and then reverse transcribed into cDNA as the sequencing template. The assay was immunoSEQ multiplex PCR, and TCRdb's table has in-frame clones only and misses some. The table records over 100,000 clones, around 49% of them present only once. The material sequenced was CD8+ T cells sorted from blood, taken at week 0. Source of these receptors: a human donor with alopecia areata.

The chain links TRBV5-1 to TRBJ2-1; 7 bases agree with TRBD1. The ends lost 3 bases at V and 4 bases at J; junction bases unmatched: 10. From germline, CDR1 is SGHRS and CDR2 YFSETQ. The CDR3 extends over 16 amino acids. CDR3 sequence (DNA): TGCGCCAGCAGCTCCGATGCGGACAGGAGATACAATGAGCAGTTCTTC. Residues: CASSSDADRRYNEQFF.

This clone was seen only a few times. The genes are TRBV7-2 and TRBJ2-7, with 9 nucleotides matching TRBD1. The V and J ends lost 5 bases and 5 bases, in that order; junction bases with no gene match: 7. CDR1 and CDR2 from the germline V gene are SGHTA and FQGNSA. CDR3 length equals 14 residues. The CDR3 nucleotides read TGTGCCAGCAGCACACAGGGGGCGGACGACGAGCAGTACTTC. It codes for CASSTQGADDEQYF.

V and J are TRBV6-5 and TRBJ2-7, with 9 nucleotides matching TRBD1. CDR3 length equals 15 residues. Germline V gene data show CDR1 as MNHEY and CDR2 as SVGAGI. J gave up 5 bases and V 4 bases, and 9 bases lay outside the gene matches. The CDR3 spells CASSSSTGGMDEQYF. As DNA, the CDR3 is TGTGCCAGCAGTTCCTCGACAGGGGGTATGGACGAGCAGTACTTC.